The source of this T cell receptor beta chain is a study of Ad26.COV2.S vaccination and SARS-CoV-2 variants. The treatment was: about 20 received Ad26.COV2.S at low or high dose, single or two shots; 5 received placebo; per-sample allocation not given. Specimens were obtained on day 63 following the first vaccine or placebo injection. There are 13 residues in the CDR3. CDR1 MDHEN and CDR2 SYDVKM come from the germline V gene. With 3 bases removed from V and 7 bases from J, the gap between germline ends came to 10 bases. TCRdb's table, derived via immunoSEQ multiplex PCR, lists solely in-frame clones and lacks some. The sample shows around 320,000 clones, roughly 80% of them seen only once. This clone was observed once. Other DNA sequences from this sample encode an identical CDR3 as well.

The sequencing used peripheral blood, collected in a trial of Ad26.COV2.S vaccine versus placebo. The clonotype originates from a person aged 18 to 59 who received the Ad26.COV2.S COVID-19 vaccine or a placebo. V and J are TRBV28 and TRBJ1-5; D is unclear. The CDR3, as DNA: TGTGCCAGCAGTTTGAGAGGGCCCCAGCCCCAGCATTTT. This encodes CASSLRGPQPQHF.